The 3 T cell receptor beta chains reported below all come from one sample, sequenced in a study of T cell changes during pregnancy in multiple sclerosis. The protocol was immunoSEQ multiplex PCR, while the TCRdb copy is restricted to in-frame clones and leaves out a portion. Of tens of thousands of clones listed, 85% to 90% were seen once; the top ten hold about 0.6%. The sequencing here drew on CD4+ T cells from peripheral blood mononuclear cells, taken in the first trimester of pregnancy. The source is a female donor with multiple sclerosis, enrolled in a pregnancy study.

The DNA of the CDR3 is TGTGCCAGCAGTTTCGTCGAGCAGTACTTC. Protein product: CASSFVEQYF. This chain uses TRBV28 with TRBJ2-7; no definite D call. This CDR3 is 10 amino acids long. Trimming shortened V by 3 bases and J by 6 bases, and 3 bases separated the two germline ends. The germline gives CDR1 MDHEN, CDR2 SYDVKM.

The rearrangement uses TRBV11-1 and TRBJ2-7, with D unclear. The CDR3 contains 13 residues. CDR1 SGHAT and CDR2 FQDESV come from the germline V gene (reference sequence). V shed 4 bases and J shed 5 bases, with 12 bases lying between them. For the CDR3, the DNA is TGTGCCAGCAGCTCCCGTAAATTAGACGAGCAGTACTTC. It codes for CASSSRKLDEQYF.

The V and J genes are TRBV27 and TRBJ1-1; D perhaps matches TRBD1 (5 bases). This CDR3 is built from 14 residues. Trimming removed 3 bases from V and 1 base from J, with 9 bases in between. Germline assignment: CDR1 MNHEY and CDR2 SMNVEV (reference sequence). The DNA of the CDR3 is TGTGCCAGCAGTTTCAGACAGAAGAACACTGAAGCTTTCTTT. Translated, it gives CASSFRQKNTEAFF.